The clone carrying this T cell receptor beta chain appeared a single time. Its matching antigen is unknown. PCR amplification relied on 60 Vbeta primers (plus 13 Jbeta primers). Sequenced by immunoSEQ multiplex PCR; TCRdb stores in-frame clones only, minus some. The repertoire holds approximately 190,000 clones, with roughly 83% as singletons. These data belong to a study of cytomegalovirus exposure and HLA in healthy donors. Germline V CDR1 and CDR2: SGHAT, FQNNGV. V was shortened by 2 bases and J by 2 bases, with 15 bases between the two germline ends. The CDR3 is 16 amino acids. Study conclusions and caveats: TRBV6-2, TRBV6-3 and some other V segments were excluded as indistinguishable. The only immune exposure information that was available was CMV serostatus. The study listed roughly 160 cytomegalovirus-associated TCR beta chains.

The gene calls are TRBV11-2 and TRBJ1-1, with D unresolved. The source of this sequence is a boy aged 10-17 years in good health and CMV-seronegative. The sequenced sample was PBMCs. CDR3 in amino acids: CASSLWYGQINTEAFF. The CDR3 region has the DNA TGTGCCAGCAGCTTATGGTACGGTCAAATCAACACTGAAGCTTTCTTT.